The source of this T cell receptor beta chain is a study of identical twins. Study observations and caveats: Low generation probability was overrepresented in out-of-frame alpha sequences shared by twins. High-abundance cord blood beta clonotypes had fewer insertions; memory repertoires showed none. Findings depended on cross-sectional statistics rather than tracking the same donors.

As to this clonotype: Its target is unknown.

The CDR3 contains 15 residues. Looked up from germline, CDR1 is MDHEN and CDR2 is SYDVKM. Unmatched junction bases numbered 9, after V lost 5 bases and J lost 5 bases. MiXCR, run by TCRdb on the 5' RACE reads, gives a single entry per CDR3 protein. The sample consists of just over 450,000 distinct CDR3 sequences, 12% to 15% of them appearing once. This same sample was also taken into another study, of yellow fever vaccine responses in identical twins.

The clonotype originates from a woman aged 18-30 years in good health. This chain uses TRBV28 with TRBJ2-5, with 9 bases fitting TRBD1. The sample was CD4+ T cells sorted from blood. This CDR3 is CASSVRVTGGETQYF. The CDR3 bases are TGTGCCAGCAGTGTTCGGGTGACAGGGGGGGAGACCCAGTACTTC. Full variable domain (rest looked up from reference TRBV28 and TRBJ2-5): DVKVTQSSRYLVKRTGEKVFLECVQDMDHENMFWYRQDPGLGLRLIYFSYDVKMKEKGDIPEGYSVSREKKERFSLILESASTNQTSMYLCASSVRVTGGETQYFGPGTRLLVL.